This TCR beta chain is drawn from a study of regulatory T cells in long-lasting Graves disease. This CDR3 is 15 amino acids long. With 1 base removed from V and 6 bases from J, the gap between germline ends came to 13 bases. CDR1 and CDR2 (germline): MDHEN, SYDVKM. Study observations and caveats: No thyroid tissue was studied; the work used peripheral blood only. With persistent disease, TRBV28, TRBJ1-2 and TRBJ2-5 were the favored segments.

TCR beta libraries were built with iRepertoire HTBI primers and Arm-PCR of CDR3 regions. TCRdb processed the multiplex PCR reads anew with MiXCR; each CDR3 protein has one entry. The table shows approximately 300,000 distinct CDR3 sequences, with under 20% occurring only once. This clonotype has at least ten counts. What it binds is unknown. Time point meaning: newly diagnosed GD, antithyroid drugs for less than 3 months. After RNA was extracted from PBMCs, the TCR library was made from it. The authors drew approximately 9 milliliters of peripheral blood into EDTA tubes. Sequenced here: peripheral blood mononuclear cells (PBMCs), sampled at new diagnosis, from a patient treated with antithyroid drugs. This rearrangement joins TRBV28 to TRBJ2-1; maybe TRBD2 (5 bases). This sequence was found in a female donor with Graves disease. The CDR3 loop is CASSLLVLEGNEQFF. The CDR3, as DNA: TGTGCCAGCAGTTTATTGGTACTAGAGGGCAATGAGCAGTTCTTC.